The text below deals with one T cell receptor (beta chain). It has no known antigen specificity. No clone much larger than this one lies a single base away; base qualities are absent. Participants in the prospective study were aged 18 to 89 years, lived in 24 United States geographic areas, and enrolled through a virtual design. Cohort assignment in the prospective study relied on participant-reported clinical history from a screening survey and a study questionnaire. Exposed participants had been in contact with someone with a PCR-confirmed or clinician-diagnosed COVID-19 case within 2 weeks of study entry. In the prospective study, whole blood, serum and a nasopharyngeal or oropharyngeal swab were collected from each participant by mobile phlebotomists. Participants in the prospective study had the option to provide additional blood draws and questionnaires over a roughly two-month period. Before DNA extraction, blood samples from the prospective study were shipped at room temperature or frozen.

TCRbeta CDR3 regions were amplified from genomic DNA using the immunoSEQ Assay, a bias-controlled multiplex PCR. Per the authors' processing: The number of nucleated cells in each sample was estimated from the amplification of reference gene primers within the assay. To quantify the absolute abundance of each unique TCRbeta CDR3 rearrangement, sequence reads were collapsed and filtered. For each sample, productive Simpson clonality was calculated as the square root of Simpson's diversity index over productive rearrangements. In its TCRdb copy, this immuneACCESS table keeps in-frame sequences only and misses some clones. Where compared with another copy, unresolved V genes explain less than half of these, and the others have no known cause. The V and J calls and clone size come from that table; D and trimming were worked out from the DNA. This sample holds 250,000 or so clones; 85% were observed only once. Together, the top ten hold less than 8.5% of the sample.

This entry is derived from a study of blood T cell repertoires in COVID-19 (dated by TCRdb to 2018 to 2020). About the investigation overall: The collaborator samples originated in the United States, Italy and Spain and spanned the acute and convalescent phases of COVID-19. Deeply sampled blood TCRbeta repertoires from subjects exposed to, actively infected with, or recovered from COVID-19 were included in the dataset. The repertoires were released in a freely available public database intended as a resource for research on the immune response to SARS-CoV-2. The samples were drawn from two sources: the first 160 participants of the ongoing ImmuneRACE study, and 1,000 to 1,500 subjects contributed by 6 global collaborators. Nearly every sample came with metadata listing a de-identified subject ID, COVID-19 status, age in years and sex. Where available, HLA class I and class II types were obtained from metadata supplied by the sample provider rather than from assay-based typing. The prospective study material was composed of cDNA or gDNA derived from T cells, B-cell-depleted T cells, or PBMCs. What the authors observed across the whole study: Clinical and demographic metadata were provided uncurated, with the amount varying by source and participant.

Based on the germline V gene, the CDR1 and CDR2 sequences are LGHNA and YSLEER. V is clipped by 0 bases and J by 6 bases, and the sequence between their germline boundaries is 22 bases long. Inclusive of the bounding cysteine and phenylalanine, the CDR3 is 18 residues long. This entry keeps only the CDR3 DNA: 54 bases, framed from base 1. This receptor was obtained from a woman in her forties or fifties who had been exposed to COVID-19. Material: PBMCs or T cells enriched from blood (not recorded which). Here the chain combines TRBV4-3 and TRBJ2-3; 7 matching bases give a weak D call of TRBD2. The bases are TGCGCCAGCAGCCAAGACATGCTTCGGGGGGCGCAGCGGGATACGCAGTATTTT. It encodes CASSQDMLRGAQRDTQYF.